Detailed here is one T cell receptor beta chain. Its target is not known. Some clones are missing from TCRdb's copy, which holds only in-frame ones; the method was immunoSEQ multiplex PCR. Of about 59,000 clones listed, 60% to 85% are singletons. The V gene's germline CDR1 is MNHNY and CDR2 SVGAGI (reference sequence). The V gene lost 7 bases and the J gene lost 1 base, with 10 bases spanning the gap. This CDR3 comprises 13 residues. The data were obtained in a study of radiation and T cells in renal cell carcinoma. Study results and limitations: Baseline intratumoral clonotype presence is unknown without pretreatment biopsies.

As to time point: baseline pretreatment blood. The treatment here: 15 Gy SBRT to primary tumor, nephrectomy 4 weeks later. This renal cell carcinoma was of the clear cell type. The TCR sequence derives from a man aged 55 to 69 with renal cell carcinoma. The specimen was blood, collected from a patient whose treatment included radiotherapy and nephrectomy. This rearrangement joins TRBV6-6 to TRBJ1-1; a weak D match, TRBD1 (6 bases). The CDR3 here is CASMGTSNTEAFF. In DNA form, the CDR3 reads TGTGCCAGCATGGGGACATCGAACACTGAAGCTTTCTTT.